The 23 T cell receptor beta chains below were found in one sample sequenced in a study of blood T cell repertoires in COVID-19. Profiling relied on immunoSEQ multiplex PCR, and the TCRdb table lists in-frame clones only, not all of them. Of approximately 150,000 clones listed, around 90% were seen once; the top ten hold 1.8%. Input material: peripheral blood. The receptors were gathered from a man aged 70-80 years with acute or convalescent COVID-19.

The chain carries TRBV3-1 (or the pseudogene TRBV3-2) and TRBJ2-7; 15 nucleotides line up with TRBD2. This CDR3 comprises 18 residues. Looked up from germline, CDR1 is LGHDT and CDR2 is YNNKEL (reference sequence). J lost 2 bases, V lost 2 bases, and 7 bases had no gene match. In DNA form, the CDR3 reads TGTGCCAGCAGCCAATCGGGACTAGCGGGAGGCCCCACCTACGAGCAGTACTTC. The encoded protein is CASSQSGLAGGPTYEQYF.

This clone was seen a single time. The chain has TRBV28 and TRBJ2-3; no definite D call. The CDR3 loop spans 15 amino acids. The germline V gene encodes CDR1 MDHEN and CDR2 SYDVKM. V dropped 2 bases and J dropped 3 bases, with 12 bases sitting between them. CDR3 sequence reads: CASSLHTSGTDTQYF. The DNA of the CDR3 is TGTGCCAGCAGTTTACATACCTCCGGGACAGATACGCAGTATTTT. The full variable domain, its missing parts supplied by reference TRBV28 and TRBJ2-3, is DVKVTQSSRYLVKRTGEKVFLECVQDMDHENMFWYRQDPGLGLRLIYFSYDVKMKEKGDIPEGYSVSREKKERFSLILESASTNQTSMYLCASSLHTSGTDTQYFGPGTRLTVL.

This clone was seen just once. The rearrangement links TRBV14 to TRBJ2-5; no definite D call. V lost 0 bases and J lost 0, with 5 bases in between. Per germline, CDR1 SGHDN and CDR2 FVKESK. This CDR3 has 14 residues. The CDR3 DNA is TGTGCCAGCAGCCAAGACCGGTACCAAGAGACCCAGTACTTC. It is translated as CASSQDRYQETQYF.

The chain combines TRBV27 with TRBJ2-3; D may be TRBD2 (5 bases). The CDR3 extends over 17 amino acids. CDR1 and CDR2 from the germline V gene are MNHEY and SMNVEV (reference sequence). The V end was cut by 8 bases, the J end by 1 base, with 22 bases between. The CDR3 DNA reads TGTGCCAGCTCTCGAGGGCGACGGAACCCTCGCACAGATACGCAGTATTTT. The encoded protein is CASSRGRRNPRTDTQYF.

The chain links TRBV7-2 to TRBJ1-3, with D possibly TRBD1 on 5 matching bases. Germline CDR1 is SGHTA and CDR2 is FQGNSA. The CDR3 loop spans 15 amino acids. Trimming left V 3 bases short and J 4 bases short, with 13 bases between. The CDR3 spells CASSLGPERGNTIYF. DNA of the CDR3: TGTGCCAGCAGCTTGGGGCCGGAAAGAGGAAACACCATATATTTT.

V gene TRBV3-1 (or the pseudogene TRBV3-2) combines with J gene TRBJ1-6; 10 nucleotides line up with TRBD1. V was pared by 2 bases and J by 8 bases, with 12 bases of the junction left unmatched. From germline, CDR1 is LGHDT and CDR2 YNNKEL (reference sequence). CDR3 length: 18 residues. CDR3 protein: CASSQTGQGFGSHSPLHF. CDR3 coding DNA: TGTGCCAGCAGCCAAACGGGACAGGGGTTCGGTTCGCATTCACCCCTCCACTTT.

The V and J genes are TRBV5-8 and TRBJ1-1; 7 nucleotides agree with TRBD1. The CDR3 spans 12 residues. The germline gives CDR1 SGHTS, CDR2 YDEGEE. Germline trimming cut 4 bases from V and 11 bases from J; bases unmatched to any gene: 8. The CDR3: CASSPRDREAFF. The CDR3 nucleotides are TGTGCCAGCAGCCCCCGGGACAGAGAGGCTTTCTTT.

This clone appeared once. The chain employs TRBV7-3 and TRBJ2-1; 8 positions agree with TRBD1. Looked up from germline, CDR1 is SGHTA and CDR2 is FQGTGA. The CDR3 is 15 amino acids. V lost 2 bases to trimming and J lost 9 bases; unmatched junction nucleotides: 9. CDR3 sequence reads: CASSLGGRGRTEQFF. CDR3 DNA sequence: TGTGCCAGCAGCTTAGGAGGCAGGGGGCGCACTGAGCAGTTCTTC.

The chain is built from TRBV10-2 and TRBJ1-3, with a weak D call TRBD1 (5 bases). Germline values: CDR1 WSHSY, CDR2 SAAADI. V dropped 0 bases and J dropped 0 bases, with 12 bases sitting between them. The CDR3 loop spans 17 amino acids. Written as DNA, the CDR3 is TGCGCCAGCAGTGAGTCGCTTGGAGACAGCTCTGGAAACACCATATATTTT. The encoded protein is CASSESLGDSSGNTIYF.

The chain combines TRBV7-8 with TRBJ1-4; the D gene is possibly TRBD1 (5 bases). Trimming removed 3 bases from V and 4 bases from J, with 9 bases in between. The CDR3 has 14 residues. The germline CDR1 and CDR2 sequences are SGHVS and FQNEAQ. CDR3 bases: TGTGCCAGCAGCTTGTCCAGGGTTAATGAAAAACTGTTTTTT. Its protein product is CASSLSRVNEKLFF.

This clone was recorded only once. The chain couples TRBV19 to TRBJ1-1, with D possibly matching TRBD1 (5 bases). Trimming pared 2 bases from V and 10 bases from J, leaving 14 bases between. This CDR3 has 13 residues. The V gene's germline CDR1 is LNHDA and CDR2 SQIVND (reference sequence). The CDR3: CASSISDRQPAFF. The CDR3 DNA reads TGTGCCAGTAGTATATCGGATCGACAGCCAGCTTTCTTT.

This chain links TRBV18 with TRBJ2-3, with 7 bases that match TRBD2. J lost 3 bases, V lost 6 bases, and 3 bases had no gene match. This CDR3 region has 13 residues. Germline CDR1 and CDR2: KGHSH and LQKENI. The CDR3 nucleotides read TGTGCCAGCTCGCCGGGACTAACAGATACGCAGTATTTT. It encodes CASSPGLTDTQYF.

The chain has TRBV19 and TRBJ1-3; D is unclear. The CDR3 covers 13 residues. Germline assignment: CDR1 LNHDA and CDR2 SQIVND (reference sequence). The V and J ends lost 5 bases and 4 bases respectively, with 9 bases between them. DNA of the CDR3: TGTGCCAGTAGTCGGCAGGTCGGAAACACCATATATTTT. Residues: CASSRQVGNTIYF.

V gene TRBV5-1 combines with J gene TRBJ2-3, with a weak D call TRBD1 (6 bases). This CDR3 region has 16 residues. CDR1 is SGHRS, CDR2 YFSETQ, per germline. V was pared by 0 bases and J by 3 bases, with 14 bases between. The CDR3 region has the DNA TGCGCCAGCAGCTTGGCGGTACAGGGAAGTACAGATACGCAGTATTTT. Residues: CASSLAVQGSTDTQYF.

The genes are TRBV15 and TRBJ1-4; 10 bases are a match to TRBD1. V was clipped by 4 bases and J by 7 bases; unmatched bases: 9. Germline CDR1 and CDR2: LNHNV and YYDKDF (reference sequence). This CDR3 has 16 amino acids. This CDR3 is CATSIARRDRGEKLFF. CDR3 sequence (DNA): TGTGCCACCAGCATAGCCCGCCGGGACAGGGGTGAAAAACTGTTTTTT.

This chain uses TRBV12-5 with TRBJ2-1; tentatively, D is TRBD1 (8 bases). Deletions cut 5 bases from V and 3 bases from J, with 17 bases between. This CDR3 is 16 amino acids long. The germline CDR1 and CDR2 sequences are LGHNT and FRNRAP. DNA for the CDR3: TGTGCTAGTGGTGCCTACAGGGGGGGTAGCTACAATGAGCAGTTCTTC. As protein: CASGAYRGGSYNEQFF.

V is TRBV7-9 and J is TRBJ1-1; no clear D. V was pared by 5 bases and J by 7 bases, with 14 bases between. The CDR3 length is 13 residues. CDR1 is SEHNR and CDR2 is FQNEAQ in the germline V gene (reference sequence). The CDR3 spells CASSLGGIREAFF. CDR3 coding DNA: TGTGCCAGCAGCCTAGGCGGGATCCGTGAAGCTTTCTTT.

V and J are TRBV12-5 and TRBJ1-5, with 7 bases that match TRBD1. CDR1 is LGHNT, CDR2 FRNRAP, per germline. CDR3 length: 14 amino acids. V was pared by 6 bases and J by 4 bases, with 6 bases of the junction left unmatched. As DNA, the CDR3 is TGTGCTAGTGGAGCCCCAGGGGGTAATCAGCCCCAGCATTTT. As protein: CASGAPGGNQPQHF.

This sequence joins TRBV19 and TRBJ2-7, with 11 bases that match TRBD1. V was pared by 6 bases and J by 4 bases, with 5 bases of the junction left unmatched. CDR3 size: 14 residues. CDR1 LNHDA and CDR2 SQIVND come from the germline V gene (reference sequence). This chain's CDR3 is CASRRTGGVYEQYF. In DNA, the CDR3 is TGTGCCAGTAGGCGGACAGGGGGCGTGTACGAGCAGTACTTC.

The CDR3 DNA is TGTGCCAGCAGTTACATGAGGGGGTTTGCTTTCTTT. This translates into CASSYMRGFAFF. This chain links TRBV6-5 with TRBJ1-1; D may be TRBD1 (6 bases). CDR3 length: 12 amino acids. Germline CDR1 reads MNHEY; CDR2 reads SVGAGI. The germline V and J ends were trimmed by 2 bases and 11 bases, with 12 bases remaining between them.

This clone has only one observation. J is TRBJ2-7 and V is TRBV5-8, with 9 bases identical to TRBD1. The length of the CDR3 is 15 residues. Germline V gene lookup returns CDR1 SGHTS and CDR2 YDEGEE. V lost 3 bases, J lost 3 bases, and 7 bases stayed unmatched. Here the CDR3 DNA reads TGTGCCAGCAGCTGGACCGGGACAGGGTACTACGAGCAGTACTTC. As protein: CASSWTGTGYYEQYF.

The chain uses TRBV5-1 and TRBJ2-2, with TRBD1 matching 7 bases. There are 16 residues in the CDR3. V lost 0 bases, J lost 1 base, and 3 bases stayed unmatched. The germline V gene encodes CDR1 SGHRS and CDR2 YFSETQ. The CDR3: CASSLEGTENTGELFF. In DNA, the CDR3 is TGCGCCAGCAGCTTGGAAGGGACAGAGAACACCGGGGAGCTGTTTTTT.

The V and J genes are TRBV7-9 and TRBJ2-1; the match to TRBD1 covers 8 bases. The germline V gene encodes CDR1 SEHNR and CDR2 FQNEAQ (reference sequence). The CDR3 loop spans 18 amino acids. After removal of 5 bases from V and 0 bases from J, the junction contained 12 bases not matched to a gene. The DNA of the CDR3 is TGTGCCAGCAGCCCCGACAGGGGCAAAAAGAGCTCCTACAATGAGCAGTTCTTC. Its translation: CASSPDRGKKSSYNEQFF.